Each of the 15 T cell receptor beta chains below was sequenced from the same sample in a study of tumor-infiltrating lymphocytes in primary liver carcinoma. The researchers produced TCR beta cDNA from approximately 460 ng total RNA with a constant-region primer. Each TCR beta library was derived from three nested multiplex PCR rounds that employed slightly modified ARM-PCR. In the first two PCR rounds, TRBV1-TRBV30 forward primers were paired with a C-beta reverse primer, and each round lasted 10 cycles. MiXCR was run by TCRdb on the multiplex PCR reads, yielding one entry per CDR3 protein. The table has 100,000 or so distinct CDR3 sequences, 82% seen once. Between 20 and 30 mg of unsorted bulk tissue served as the source from which RNA and DNA were co-extracted. Sequences were obtained from liver tumor tissue from sampling region 3. Subset described: tumor region T3, left-lateral pole. The receptors shown here come from a man between 35 and 55 years old with primary liver carcinoma and hepatitis B virus infection.

This clonotype came up once. This sequence joins TRBV6-5 and TRBJ1-1; no firm D call. The CDR3 length is 13 residues. From germline, CDR1 is MNHEY and CDR2 SVGAGI. V dropped 7 bases and J dropped 6 bases, with 15 bases sitting between them. The CDR3 nucleotides read TGTGCCAGCATGCGGCAAGGGAGAGCTGAAGCTTTCTTT. Protein: CASMRQGRAEAFF.

Concerning this clonotype itself: Compared with germline, one end of the junction differs, possibly owing to a read error. The chain uses TRBV6-5 and TRBJ2-3; D is ambiguous. Germline V gene lookup returns CDR1 MNHEY and CDR2 SVGAGI. This CDR3 has 13 residues. The CDR3 protein is CASKTPGPGTQYF. CDR3 in DNA: TGTGCCAGCAAAACCCCGGGCCCCGGCACGCAATATTTT.

This clonotype was detected once. Germline is not matched at one junction end, which may reflect a read error. This sequence joins TRBV29-1 and TRBJ2-6; 7 bases align to TRBD2. CDR3 length: 18 amino acids. Germline loops: CDR1 SQVTM, CDR2 ANQGSEA. This CDR3 is CNVGGIGGSLSGANVLAF. The CDR3 coding sequence is TGCAACGTTGGAGGGATTGGCGGGAGCCTCTCTGGGGCCAACGTCCTGGCTTTC. The full variable domain, completed using reference TRBV29-1 and TRBJ2-6, is SAVISQKPSRDICQRGTSLTIQCQVDSQVTMMFWYRQQPGQSLTLIATANQGSEATYESGFVIDKFPISRPNLTFSTLTVSNMSPEDSSIYLCNVGGIGGSLSGANVLAFGAGSRLTVL.

The rearrangement joins TRBV29-1 to TRBJ1-2; TRBD1 might be the D (5 bases). This CDR3 is 12 amino acids long. Germline V gene data show CDR1 as SQVTM and CDR2 as ANQGSEA. V was pared by 8 bases and J by 6 bases, with 16 bases between. The CDR3 nucleotides read TGCAGCATAGGGGACGATCCCCATGGCTACACCTTC. Protein sequence: CSIGDDPHGYTF.

A note on this clonotype: The conserved closing phenylalanine or tryptophan is absent in this CDR3, likely reflecting a read error. The chain carries TRBV10-2 and TRBJ2-5; no firm D call. The CDR3 is made up of 15 amino acids. CDR1 is WSHSY and CDR2 is SAAADI in the germline V gene. The CDR3 sequence is CASTLRPVIEDTQYL. CDR3 nucleotides: TGCGCCAGCACACTCAGGCCTGTGATAGAAGATACCCAGTACCTC.

Remarks on this clonotype: At one end the junction does not follow the germline gene, possibly because of a read error. V gene TRBV29-1 combines with J gene TRBJ2-7; TRBD1 or TRBD2 may be the D gene (5 bases each). CDR1 is SQVTM and CDR2 is ANQGSEA in the germline V gene. This CDR3 is 15 amino acids long. The CDR3 loop is CNVEEWERGVDEQYF. The DNA of the CDR3 is TGCAACGTTGAGGAATGGGAAAGGGGAGTAGACGAGCAGTACTTC.

Comment on this clonotype: One end of the junction is discordant with germline, which a read error may explain. This chain connects TRBV6-2 or TRBV6-3 to TRBJ2-7; 8 bases map to TRBD2. This CDR3 is 15 amino acids long. CDR1 and CDR2 (germline): MNHEY, SVGEGT. The CDR3 DNA follows: TGTGCCTGCAGCACTCCTACTAGCGGAAGGTACGAGCAGTACTTC. Amino acid sequence: CACSTPTSGRYEQYF.

Points on this clonotype: One end of the junction fails to match germline, which may point to a read error. The V call is TRBV5-1, the J call TRBJ1-1; D is ambiguous. There are 12 residues in the CDR3. Germline loops: CDR1 SGHRS, CDR2 YFSETQ. The CDR3 DNA reads TGCGCCAGCAGCTCTTTATTGGATGAAGCTATCTTT. Protein: CASSSLLDEAIF.

About this clonotype: Since no conserved phenylalanine or tryptophan closes the CDR3, a read error is the likely cause. The chain links TRBV4-2 to TRBJ2-7; no definite D call. CDR1 and CDR2 (germline): LGHNA, YNFKEQ. The CDR3 runs 15 residues. V lost 3 bases to trimming and J lost 2 bases, with 14 bases between them. CDR3 region: CASSQAWTATYEQYS. The DNA of the CDR3 is TGTGCCAGCAGCCAGGCCTGGACGGCAACCTACGAGCAGTACTCC.

This clonotype appeared a single time. Compared with germline, one end of the junction differs, possibly owing to a read error. The gene calls are TRBV11-2 and TRBJ2-6, with D perhaps TRBD1 (5 bases). In germline, CDR1 is SGHAT, CDR2 FQNNGV. The CDR3 sequence is 18 residues long. CDR3 protein: CTSSSWVPNLSGANVLTF. CDR3 sequence (DNA): TGTACCAGCAGCAGCTGGGTACCAAATCTCTCTGGGGCCAATGTCCTGACTTTC.

This CDR3 is CASSLLQGAVRRDTQYF. CDR3 nucleotide sequence: TGTGCCAGCAGCTTACTTCAGGGGGCGGTACGCAGAGATACGCAGTATTTT. The chain couples TRBV5-5 to TRBJ2-3, with 8 bases that match TRBD1. The length of the CDR3 is 17 residues. CDR1 is SGHKS and CDR2 is YYEKEE in the germline V gene (reference sequence). V was clipped by 2 bases and J by 5 bases; unmatched bases: 13.

The chain employs TRBV5-1 and TRBJ2-3; a possible D gene is TRBD2 (6 bases). The CDR3 covers 15 residues. The germline gives CDR1 SGHRS, CDR2 YFSETQ. Trimming left V 6 bases short and J 15 bases short, with 29 bases between. In DNA form, the CDR3 reads TGCGCCAGCATCCGGGGGAGCCTCCAGACAGATATGCACTATTTT. Translation gives CASIRGSLQTDMHYF.

A note on this clonotype: One end of the junction does not line up with germline, which may come from a read error. CDR3 in DNA: TGTACCAGCAGTTACCTGGGGGAGGCTGCCGGGGAGCTGTTTTTT. It is translated as CTSSYLGEAAGELFF. V usage is TRBV6-2 or TRBV6-3 and J usage is TRBJ2-2, with a possible D match to TRBD2 (6 bases). Germline V gene sequence: CDR1 MNHEY, CDR2 SVGEGT. The CDR3 runs 15 residues.

V and J are TRBV29-1 and TRBJ2-3; D not certain. Germline lookup yields CDR1 SQVTM and CDR2 ANQGSEA. The CDR3 spans 16 residues. V was pared by 3 bases and J by 5 bases, with 21 bases between. The CDR3 sequence is CSVEGGEHPFRDTQYF. The CDR3 DNA is TGCAGCGTTGAGGGTGGAGAGCACCCGTTCAGAGATACGCAGTATTTT.

A remark on this clonotype: The CDR3 end shows no conserved phenylalanine or tryptophan, and so a read error is likely. No DNA is shown, since the ends of the CDR3 on it are uncertain; the CDR3 is the one TCRdb lists. V and J are TRBV29-1 and TRBJ2-1; TRBD2 is the table's D call, not checked against the DNA. In germline, CDR1 is SQVTM, CDR2 ANQGSEA. Inclusive of both ends, the CDR3 amounts to 16 amino acids. The chain's CDR3 is CSVEGLAGRGFNEQLL.